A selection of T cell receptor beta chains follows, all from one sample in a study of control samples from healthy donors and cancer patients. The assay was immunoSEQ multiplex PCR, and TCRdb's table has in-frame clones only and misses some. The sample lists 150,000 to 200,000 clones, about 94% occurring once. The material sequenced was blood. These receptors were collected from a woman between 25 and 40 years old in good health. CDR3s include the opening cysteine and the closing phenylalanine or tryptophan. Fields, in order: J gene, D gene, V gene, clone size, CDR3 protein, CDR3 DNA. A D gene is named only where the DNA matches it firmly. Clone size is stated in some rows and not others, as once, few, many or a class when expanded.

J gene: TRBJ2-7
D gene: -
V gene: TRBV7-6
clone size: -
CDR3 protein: CASSLSGSSEQYF
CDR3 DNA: TGTGCCAGCAGCTTATCGGGATCTTCTGAGCAGTACTTC

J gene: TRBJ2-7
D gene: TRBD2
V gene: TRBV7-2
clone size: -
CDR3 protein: CASSSTSGTYEQYF
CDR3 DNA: TGTGCCAGCAGCTCTACTAGCGGTACCTACGAGCAGTACTTC

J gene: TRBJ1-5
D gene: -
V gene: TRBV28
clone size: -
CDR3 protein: CASRKGGGNQPQHF
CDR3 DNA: TGTGCCAGCAGGAAGGGGGGGGGCAATCAGCCCCAGCATTTT

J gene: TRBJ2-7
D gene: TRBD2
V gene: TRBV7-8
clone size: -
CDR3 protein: CASSLPRRGGSYEQYF
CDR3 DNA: TGTGCCAGCAGCTTACCCCGACGGGGGGGTTCGTACGAGCAGTACTTC

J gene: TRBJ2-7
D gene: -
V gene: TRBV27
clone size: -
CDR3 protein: CASSSGGAYEQYF
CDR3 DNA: TGTGCCAGCAGTTCAGGGGGGGCCTACGAGCAGTACTTC

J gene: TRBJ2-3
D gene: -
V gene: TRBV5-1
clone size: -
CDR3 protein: CASRYVGGDTDTQYF
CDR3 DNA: TGCGCCAGCAGATACGTAGGGGGGGACACAGATACGCAGTATTTT

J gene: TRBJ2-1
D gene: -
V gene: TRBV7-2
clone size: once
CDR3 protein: CASSLEGGLLYNEQFF
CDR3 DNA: TGTGCCAGCAGCTTAGAGGGGGGACTGCTTTACAATGAGCAGTTCTTC

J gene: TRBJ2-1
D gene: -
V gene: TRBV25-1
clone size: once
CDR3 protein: CASSEWGGSYNEQFF
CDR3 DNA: TGTGCCAGCAGTGAATGGGGCGGATCCTACAATGAGCAGTTCTTC

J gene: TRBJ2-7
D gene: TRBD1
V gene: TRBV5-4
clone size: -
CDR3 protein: CASRPGTGFHEQYF
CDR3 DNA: TGTGCCAGCAGGCCCGGGACAGGGTTCCACGAGCAGTACTTC

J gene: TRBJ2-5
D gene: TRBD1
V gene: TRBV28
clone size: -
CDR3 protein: CASSPGTGGLETQYF
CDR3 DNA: TGTGCCAGCAGCCCCGGGACAGGGGGCTTGGAGACCCAGTACTTC

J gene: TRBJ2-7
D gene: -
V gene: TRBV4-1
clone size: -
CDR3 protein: CASSQVVRDYEQYF
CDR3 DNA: TGCGCCAGCAGCCAAGTGGTCCGGGACTACGAGCAGTACTTC

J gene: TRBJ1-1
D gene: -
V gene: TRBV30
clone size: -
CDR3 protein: CAWSVRSWSTEAFF
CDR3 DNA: TGTGCCTGGAGTGTACGAAGCTGGAGCACTGAAGCTTTCTTT

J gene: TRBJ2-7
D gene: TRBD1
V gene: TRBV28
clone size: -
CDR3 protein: CASSLWEPGDQGDEQYF
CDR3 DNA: TGTGCCAGCAGTCTGTGGGAGCCGGGTGACCAGGGGGACGAGCAGTACTTC

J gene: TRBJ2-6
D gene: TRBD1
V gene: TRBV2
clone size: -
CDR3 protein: CASKETGNGANVLTF
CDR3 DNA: TGTGCCAGCAAAGAGACAGGGAACGGGGCCAACGTCCTGACTTTC

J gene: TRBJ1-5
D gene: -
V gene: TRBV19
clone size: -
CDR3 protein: CASSIDLGAGQPQHF
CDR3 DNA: TGTGCCAGTAGTATAGATTTGGGTGCCGGTCAGCCCCAGCATTTT

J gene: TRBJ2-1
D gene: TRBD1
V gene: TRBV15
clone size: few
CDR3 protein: CATSRTGQAENEQFF
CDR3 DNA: TGTGCCACCAGCAGAACCGGACAGGCGGAAAATGAGCAGTTCTTC

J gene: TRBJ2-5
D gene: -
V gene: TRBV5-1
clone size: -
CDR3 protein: CASSLPSGGQETQYF
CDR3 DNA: TGCGCCAGCAGCTTGCCCTCCGGAGGGCAAGAGACCCAGTACTTC

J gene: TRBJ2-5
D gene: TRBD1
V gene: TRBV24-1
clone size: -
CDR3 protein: CATRRQGEETQYF
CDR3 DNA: TGTGCCACCAGGAGACAGGGGGAAGAGACCCAGTACTTC